Listed here is a single TCR beta chain. Its binding antigen is unknown. Per-base qualities were not stored, and no clone one base away is much larger. The data were obtained in a study of blood T cell repertoires in COVID-19 (TCRdb year 2020). In the study overall: The collaborator samples originated in the United States, Italy and Spain and spanned the acute and convalescent phases of COVID-19. The prospective study material was composed of cDNA or gDNA derived from T cells, B-cell-depleted T cells, or PBMCs. Subjects who had been exposed to COVID-19, were actively infected with it, or had recovered from it provided the deeply sampled blood TCRbeta repertoires that made up the dataset. The repertoires were made available in a free public database intended to serve as a resource for research on the immune response to SARS-CoV-2. The samples were drawn from the first 160 participants of the ongoing ImmuneRACE study and from over a thousand subjects provided by 6 global collaborators. Sample metadata almost always included a de-identified subject ID, COVID-19 status, age in years and sex. HLA class I and class II types, where available, came from metadata supplied by the sample provider rather than from assay-based typing. The research as a whole found: The quantity of clinical and demographic metadata differed by source and by participant and was supplied without curation.

One collaborating source in Seattle enrolled patients during active infection and followed them longitudinally through the course of disease. The collaborating institutions used their own protocols to collect whole blood in K2EDTA tubes. Collaborator samples were shipped for TCRbeta analysis as frozen whole blood, isolated PBMCs, or DNA extracted from either sample type. V lost 3 bases and J lost 2 bases; the stretch between them is 10 bases long. Looking up the germline V gene (reference sequence) yields CDR1 DFQATT and CDR2 SNEGSKA. The CDR3 numbers 13 residues from cysteine through phenylalanine. Only the CDR3 region is kept as DNA, spanning 39 bases read in frame from base 1. The immunoSEQ Assay, a bias-controlled multiplex PCR, was used to amplify TCRbeta CDR3 regions from genomic DNA. The original methods were these. Within the assay, amplification of reference gene primers was used to estimate how many nucleated cells each sample contained. To quantify the absolute abundance of each unique TCRbeta CDR3 rearrangement, sequence reads were collapsed and filtered. For each sample, productive Simpson clonality was calculated as the square root of Simpson's diversity index over productive rearrangements. TCRdb stores this immuneACCESS table with in-frame sequences only. Part of the clones is absent; in the studies checked, under half of the shortfall reflects unresolved V genes, and no reason is known for the rest. The D gene and trimming were derived from the DNA, and the V and J assignments and clone size from that table. The sample contains roughly 350,000 clones, about nine tenths of them found a single time. Together, the top ten hold about 6% of the sample.

Sequencing was performed on peripheral blood. The sequence joins TRBV20-1 to TRBJ1-2; TRBD1 could be the D gene, as 6 bases match. The receptor's source is a woman aged 50 to 65 with COVID-19, enrolled during active disease. The DNA sequence reads TGCAGTGCTAGTCCCCAGGGGAACTATGGCTACACCTTC. Translated, it reads CSASPQGNYGYTF.